This passage covers 8 T cell receptor beta chains from one sample sequenced in a study of T cells in Graves' hyperthyroidism and ophthalmopathy. RNA transcripts served as the template for amplifying TCR beta CDR3 regions. Researchers ran a first-round RT-PCR on the TCR CDR3 using the HTBI primer set. Each CDR3 protein is one row after TCRdb ran MiXCR on the multiplex PCR reads. The sample gives about 98,000 distinct CDR3 sequences, roughly 39% of which show up once; 10% is in the top ten. The source material was peripheral blood or thyroid tissue (not recorded which). The receptors stem from a young woman with Graves' hyperthyroidism.

This clonotype was detected a few times. The chain employs TRBV2 and TRBJ1-2; D is ambiguous. Looked up from germline, CDR1 is SNHLY and CDR2 is FYNNEI. V lost 5 bases, J lost 4 bases, and 5 bases lay in between. The CDR3 covers 11 residues. This CDR3 is CASSLAYGYTF. For the CDR3, the DNA is TGTGCCAGCAGTCTGGCCTATGGCTACACCTTC.

The V and J genes are TRBV2 and TRBJ1-4; D might be TRBD1 (6 bases). This CDR3 has 15 residues. CDR1 is SNHLY and CDR2 is FYNNEI in the germline V gene. V shed 3 bases and J shed 8 bases, with 16 bases lying between them. DNA of the CDR3: TGTGCCAGCAGTGAGGCAGGGGACATCGAGGAAAAACTGTTTTTT. Protein: CASSEAGDIEEKLFF. The full variable domain, with the rest looked up from reference TRBV2 and TRBJ1-4, is EPEVTQTPSHQVTQMGQEVILRCVPISNHLYFYWYRQILGQKVEFLVSFYNNEISEKSEIFDDQFSVERPDGSNFTLKIRSTKLEDSAMYFCASSEAGDIEEKLFFGSGTQLSVL.

In its sample, this clonotype was seen many times. The genes are TRBV4-1 and TRBJ1-5, with unresolved D. Per germline, CDR1 MGHRA and CDR2 YSYEKL. The CDR3 loop spans 16 amino acids. Trimming took off 1 base at V and 1 base at J, with 11 bases between the two ends. CDR3 DNA sequence: TGCGCCAGCAGCCAAGCAGAATACGGGAGCAATCAGCCCCAGCATTTT. It encodes CASSQAEYGSNQPQHF.

This clonotype has a count of ten or more. The CDR3 reads CASSLSYMGQMNTEAFF. The CDR3 region has the DNA TGTGCCAGCAGCTTAAGTTATATGGGACAGATGAACACTGAAGCTTTCTTT. J is TRBJ1-1 and V is TRBV7-8; 7 bases are a match to TRBD1. V shed 2 bases and J 0 bases; nucleotides not matched to a gene: 9. The CDR3 is 17 residues long. Germline CDR1 reads SGHVS; CDR2 reads FQNEAQ.

The chain combines TRBV15 with TRBJ2-7; 13 bases line up with TRBD2. This CDR3 has 15 amino acids. V dropped 3 bases and J dropped 3; count of bases not matched to a gene: 2. Germline V gives CDR1 LNHNV, CDR2 YYDKDF (reference sequence). The CDR3 bases are TGTGCCACCAGCAGGGGGACTAGCGGGAACTACGAGCAGTACTTC. As protein: CATSRGTSGNYEQYF.

As regards this clonotype: A read error is likely, as this CDR3 ends without the conserved phenylalanine or tryptophan. The limits of the CDR3 on the DNA are not certain, so only TCRdb's listed CDR3 is given. The J gene is TRBJ2-7, the V gene TRBV5-1; the listed D gene, TRBD1, was not tested against the DNA. Per the germline V gene, CDR1 is SGHRS and CDR2 is YFSETQ. The CDR3 is 8 residues long, ends included. The CDR3 spells CASSLAGG.

This clonotype was counted ten times or more. The rearrangement uses TRBV12-3 or TRBV12-4 and TRBJ2-2; D possibly matches TRBD1 or TRBD2 (5 bases each). The CDR3 covers 16 residues. Trimming pared 4 bases from V and 6 bases from J, leaving 18 bases between. CDR3 nucleotides: TGTGCCAGCAGTTCGACAGCCCCAATCGGGGCCGGGGAGCTGTTTTTT. Its protein is CASSSTAPIGAGELFF.

This chain connects TRBV24-1 to TRBJ1-2; TRBD1 matches 7 bases. CDR3 length: 16 amino acids. Germline trimming cut 11 bases from V and 3 bases from J; bases unmatched to any gene: 17. CDR1 and CDR2 (germline): KGHDR, SFDVKD. The CDR3 sequence is CASSLPGDRHYYGYTF. The CDR3 nucleotides are TGTGCCAGCAGCTTACCGGGGGACAGACACTACTATGGCTACACCTTC.